This section outlines one T cell receptor beta chain sequence together with its context. The antigen remains undetermined. Just one base apart from a much larger clone, this may be a read error. CDR1 is LGHDT and CDR2 is YNNKEL in the germline V gene (reference sequence). The CDR3 sequence is 13 residues long. Trimming took off 4 bases at V and 7 bases at J, with 11 bases between the two ends. The sample comes from a study of blood T cells in healthy people across ages. Study results and limitations: Shifts in expanded clonotypes may have been confounded by donor CMV status, which was unknown.

Combining a sample-barcoded 5' primer with a J-beta primer mix, a second PCR ran for roughly 7 to 11 cycles. A tag from a template-switch adaptor with 12 random nucleotides marked each cDNA molecule. TCRdb analysed the 5' RACE reads with MiXCR anew, one entry per CDR3 protein. The table includes approximately 900,000 distinct CDR3 sequences, about 27% detected once. Separately, the same data were catalogued under a study of T cells of mothers and their children.

This receptor was identified in a woman in her thirties or forties in good health. The material sequenced was blood. This sequence joins TRBV3-1 and TRBJ2-4; the D call may be TRBD1 or TRBD2 (7 bases each). The CDR3 DNA follows: TGTGCCAGCAGCCTCAGGGGGGGGAACATTCAGTACTTC. It codes for CASSLRGGNIQYF.